A single sample gave rise to the 17 T cell receptor beta chains below, sequenced in a study of blood T cell repertoires in COVID-19. Assay: immunoSEQ multiplex PCR; the TCRdb copy retains only in-frame clones and omits some. Here the sample spans approximately 220,000 clones, roughly four fifths being singletons. Sequenced input: peripheral blood. These receptors all stem from a woman under 40 who had recovered from COVID-19.

The gene calls are TRBV2 and TRBJ2-2, with 8 bases that match TRBD1. Looked up from germline, CDR1 is SNHLY and CDR2 is FYNNEI. The J segment lost 2 bases and the V segment lost 6 bases, leaving 2 bases of the junction unmatched. There are 14 residues in the CDR3. The CDR3 DNA reads TGTGCCAGCAGGGGGACAGGTAACACCGGGGAGCTGTTTTTT. This encodes CASRGTGNTGELFF.

The V and J genes are TRBV6-5 and TRBJ1-1; possible D gene TRBD1, 6 bases. Germline loops: CDR1 MNHEY, CDR2 SVGAGI. The V end lost 6 bases, the J end lost 4 bases, and 12 bases lay between the germline ends. The CDR3 is made up of 13 amino acids. The DNA for the CDR3 is TGTGCCAGCAGGATGGGAGGGGGCACTGAAGCTTTCTTT. Translating gives CASRMGGGTEAFF.

The rearrangement joins TRBV21-1 to TRBJ2-6; the table's D gene call, TRBD1, was not cross checked with the DNA. TRBV21-1 is a documented pseudogene. This CDR3 region has 17 residues. CDR3 DNA: TGTGCCAGCAGCAAAGTAGGGACAGCCTCTGGGGCCAACGTCCTGACTTTC. It yields the protein CASSKVGTASGANVLTF.

This chain connects TRBV12-3 or TRBV12-4 to TRBJ1-2, with D possibly being TRBD1 (5 bases). V was clipped by 10 bases and J by 3 bases, with 12 bases between them. The CDR3 loop spans 12 amino acids. In DNA form, the CDR3 reads TGTGCCACCACCAGGGCGGACTATGGCTACACCTTC. It yields the protein CATTRADYGYTF.

This clone was detected only once. The V gene is TRBV5-1, the J gene TRBJ2-7; possible D gene TRBD1, 5 bases. Germline V CDR1 and CDR2: SGHRS, YFSETQ. The CDR3 contains 16 residues. V lost 0 bases to trimming and J lost 2 bases, with 15 bases between them. As DNA, the CDR3 is TGCGCCAGCAGCTTGGCCGCCGGCAGGGCTACCTACGAGCAGTACTTC. It codes for CASSLAAGRATYEQYF.

V usage is TRBV6-5 and J usage is TRBJ1-2, with a weak D call TRBD1 (6 bases). CDR1 and CDR2 (germline): MNHEY, SVGAGI. CDR3 length: 14 residues. V dropped 2 bases and J dropped 3 bases, with 10 bases sitting between them. DNA of the CDR3: TGTGCCAGCAGTTACGGCAGGGGATACTATGGCTACACCTTC. The encoded protein is CASSYGRGYYGYTF.

The chain combines TRBV19 with TRBJ2-1, with 8 nucleotides matching TRBD1. V lost 3 bases and J lost 8; bases outside the gene matches: 15. Germline lookup yields CDR1 LNHDA and CDR2 SQIVND (reference sequence). The CDR3 contains 17 residues. CDR3 amino acids: CASSIIAGGRGAYEQFF. CDR3 bases: TGTGCCAGTAGTATCATTGCAGGGGGCAGGGGCGCCTATGAGCAGTTCTTC.

The table lists this clone with a count of one. J is TRBJ2-1 and V is TRBV11-2; D remains ambiguous. Germline V gives CDR1 SGHAT, CDR2 FQNNGV. V was trimmed by 5 bases and J by 15 bases, leaving 20 bases between them. The CDR3 length is 13 residues. The CDR3 region is CASSLGATASGFF. In DNA form, the CDR3 reads TGTGCCAGCAGCCTGGGTGCTACGGCGTCGGGGTTCTTC.

For this clone: This sample also contains other DNA sequences that code for the same CDR3. This chain links TRBV2 with TRBJ2-7; D uncertain. Per the germline V gene, CDR1 is SNHLY and CDR2 is FYNNEI. Trimming removed 2 bases from V and 7 bases from J, with 6 bases in between. The CDR3 has 11 residues. CDR3 residues: CASSELYEQYF. In DNA, the CDR3 is TGTGCCAGCAGTGAACTTTATGAGCAGTACTTC.

The chain joins TRBV21-1 to TRBJ2-7; TRBD2, the table's D call, lacks a check against the DNA. TRBV21-1 is a known pseudogene. This CDR3 region has 15 residues. The CDR3 sequence is CASSKISGSYYEQYF. CDR3 DNA sequence: TGTGCCAGCAGCAAAATTAGCGGGAGTTATTACGAGCAGTACTTC.

This clone appeared once. The genes are TRBV27 and TRBJ2-7, with D maybe TRBD1 (6 bases). The length of the CDR3 is 13 residues. The V end lost 2 bases, the J end lost 5 bases, and 10 bases lay between the germline ends. Looked up from germline, CDR1 is MNHEY and CDR2 is SMNVEV (reference sequence). CDR3 in amino acids: CASSLGQSDEQYF. The DNA of the CDR3 is TGTGCCAGCAGTTTAGGACAGAGCGACGAGCAGTACTTC.

The chain links TRBV27 to TRBJ2-4, with D possibly matching TRBD1 (6 bases). Per the germline V gene, CDR1 is MNHEY and CDR2 is SMNVEV (reference sequence). CDR3 length: 16 amino acids. The V end lost 6 bases, the J end lost 0 bases, and 15 bases lay between the germline ends. The CDR3 protein is CASRQDRDLAKNIQYF. The CDR3 nucleotides are TGTGCCAGCAGACAGGACAGAGACTTAGCCAAAAACATTCAGTACTTC.

V usage is TRBV28 and J usage is TRBJ2-7; 9 bases agree with TRBD1. The CDR3 has 15 amino acids. The trim removed 5 bases at V and 6 bases at J, leaving 11 bases unmatched. Germline CDR1 is MDHEN and CDR2 is SYDVKM. CDR3 in amino acids: CASSPPGQGIPEQYF. The CDR3 nucleotides are TGTGCCAGCAGTCCCCCGGGACAGGGAATTCCCGAGCAGTACTTC.

The V gene is TRBV28, the J gene TRBJ2-7, with 10 bases that match TRBD1. The trim removed 6 bases at V and 6 bases at J, leaving 11 bases unmatched. Germline V CDR1 and CDR2: MDHEN, SYDVKM. The CDR3 extends over 15 amino acids. CDR3 residues: CASRPGTGAALEQYF. The CDR3 DNA is TGTGCCAGCAGACCAGGGACAGGGGCTGCCCTCGAGCAGTACTTC.

V and J are TRBV5-6 and TRBJ2-7; 9 bases are a match to TRBD1. The germline V gene encodes CDR1 SGHDT and CDR2 YYEEEE. The CDR3 extends over 15 amino acids. J lost 6 bases, V lost 5 bases, and 12 bases had no gene match. The DNA of the CDR3 is TGTGCCAGCAGGTCGGCCGGGACAGGGAATCTCGAGCAGTACTTC. Translated, it gives CASRSAGTGNLEQYF.

The rearrangement uses TRBV30 and TRBJ2-2; the D gene is possibly TRBD1 (5 bases). The CDR3 extends over 14 amino acids. CDR1 is GTSNPN and CDR2 is SVGIG in the germline V gene (reference sequence). V was clipped by 5 bases and J by 0 bases, with 10 bases between them. CDR3 loop: CAWLGEANTGELFF. The CDR3 DNA sequence: TGTGCCTGGCTAGGGGAAGCGAACACCGGGGAGCTGTTTTTT.

This chain links TRBV13 with TRBJ2-5; TRBD2 agrees at 13 bases. The germline V gene has CDR1 PRHDT and CDR2 FYEKMQ (reference sequence). The V segment lost 5 bases and the J segment 1 base; nucleotides outside the gene matches: 4. The length of the CDR3 is 16 residues. CDR3 protein: CASSVRLAGGQETQYF. The CDR3 DNA sequence: TGTGCCAGCAGCGTAAGACTAGCGGGAGGCCAAGAGACCCAGTACTTC. The entire variable domain, with the rest obtained from reference TRBV13 and TRBJ2-5, is as follows: AAGVIQSPRHLIKEKRETATLKCYPIPRHDTVYWYQQGPGQDPQFLISFYEKMQSDKGSIPDRFSAQQFSDYHSELNMSSLELGDSALYFCASSVRLAGGQETQYFGPGTRLLVL.